Detailed here is one TCR beta chain. A second PCR of 7 to 11 cycles used a sample-barcoded 5' primer and a J-beta primer mix. MiXCR, applied by TCRdb to the 5' RACE reads, yields one record per CDR3 protein. The data contain 1.5 million to 2 million distinct CDR3 sequences, roughly two fifths of them singletons. This entry is derived from a study of blood T cells in healthy people across ages. The sample consisted of blood. This sequence originates from a human donor in good health.

CDR3 nucleotides: TGTGCCAGCAGCCCCCGGACAGACCATGGCTACACCTTC. Translating gives CASSPRTDHGYTF. V and J are TRBV5-5 and TRBJ1-2; D might be TRBD1 (6 bases). Trimming removed 4 bases at V and 6 bases at J, with 13 bases between. The germline CDR1 and CDR2 sequences are SGHKS and YYEKEE (reference sequence). The CDR3 has 13 amino acids.